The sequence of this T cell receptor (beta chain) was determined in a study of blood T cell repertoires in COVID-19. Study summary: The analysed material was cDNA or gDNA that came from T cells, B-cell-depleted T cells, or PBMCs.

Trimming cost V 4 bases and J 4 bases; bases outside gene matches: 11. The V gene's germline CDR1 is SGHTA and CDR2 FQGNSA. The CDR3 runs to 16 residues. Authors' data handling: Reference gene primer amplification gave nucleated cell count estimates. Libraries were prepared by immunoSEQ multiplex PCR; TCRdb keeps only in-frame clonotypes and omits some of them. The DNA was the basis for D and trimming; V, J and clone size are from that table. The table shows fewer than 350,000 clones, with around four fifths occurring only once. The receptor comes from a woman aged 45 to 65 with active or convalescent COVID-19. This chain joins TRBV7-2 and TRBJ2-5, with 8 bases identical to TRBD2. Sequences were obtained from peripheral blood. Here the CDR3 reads CASSSQAAGVSETQYF. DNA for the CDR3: TGTGCCAGCAGCTCCCAAGCAGCGGGAGTGTCAGAGACCCAGTACTTC.